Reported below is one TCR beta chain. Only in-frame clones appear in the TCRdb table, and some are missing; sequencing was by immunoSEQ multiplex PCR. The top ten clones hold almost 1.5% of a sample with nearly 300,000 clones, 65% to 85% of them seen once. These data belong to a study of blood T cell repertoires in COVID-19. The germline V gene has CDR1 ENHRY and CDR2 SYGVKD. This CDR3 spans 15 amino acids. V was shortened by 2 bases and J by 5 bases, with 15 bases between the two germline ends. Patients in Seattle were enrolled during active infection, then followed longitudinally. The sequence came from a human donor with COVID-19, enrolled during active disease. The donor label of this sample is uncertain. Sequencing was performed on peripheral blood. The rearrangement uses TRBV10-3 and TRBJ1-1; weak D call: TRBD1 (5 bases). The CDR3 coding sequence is TGTGCCATCAGTGAGGCGGGGACTAGTTGGACTGAAGCTTTCTTT. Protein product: CAISEAGTSWTEAFF.